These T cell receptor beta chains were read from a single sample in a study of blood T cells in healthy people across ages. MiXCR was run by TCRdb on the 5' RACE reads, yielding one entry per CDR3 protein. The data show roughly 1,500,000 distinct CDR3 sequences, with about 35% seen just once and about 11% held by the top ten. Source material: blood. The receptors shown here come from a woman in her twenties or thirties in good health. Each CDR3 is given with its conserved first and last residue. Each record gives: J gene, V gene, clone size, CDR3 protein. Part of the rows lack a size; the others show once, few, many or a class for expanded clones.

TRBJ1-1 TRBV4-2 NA CASSQDRWQTTEAFF
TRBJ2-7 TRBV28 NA CASSLGPKYEQYF
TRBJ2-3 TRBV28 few CASSFFGLAVQVTQYF
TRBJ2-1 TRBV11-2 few CASSHPTSSYNEQFF
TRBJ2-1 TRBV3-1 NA CVSSQPGRAAEQFF
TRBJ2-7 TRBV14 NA CASSPKGLARSYEQYF
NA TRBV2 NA CASSDGLARETQYF
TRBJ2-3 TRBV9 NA CASSPNIGSGRKITDTQYF
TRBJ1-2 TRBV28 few CASSLREFGYTF
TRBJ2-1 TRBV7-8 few CASSPTGPSNYNEQFF
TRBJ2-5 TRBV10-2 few CASSEVQRSTQYF
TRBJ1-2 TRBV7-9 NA CASSFSGQVGYTF
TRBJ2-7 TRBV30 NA CAWNPGLGIYEQYF
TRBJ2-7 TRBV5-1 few CASSKDRDEQYF
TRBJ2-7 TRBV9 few CASSVVSYEQYF
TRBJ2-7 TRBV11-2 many CASSPRGSGSYEQYF
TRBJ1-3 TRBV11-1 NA CASSSTGASGNTIYF
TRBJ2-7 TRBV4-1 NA CASGQGLDFFYEQYF
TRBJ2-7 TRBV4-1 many CASSQFTSDGEQYF
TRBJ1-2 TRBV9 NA CASSPRTGVFDGYTF
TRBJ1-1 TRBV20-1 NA CSASSVGQRGTEAFF
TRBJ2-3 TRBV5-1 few CASTGLGNLGTQYF
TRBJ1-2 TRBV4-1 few CASSQDSSSIYGYTF
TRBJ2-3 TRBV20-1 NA CSAPPRGTDTQYF